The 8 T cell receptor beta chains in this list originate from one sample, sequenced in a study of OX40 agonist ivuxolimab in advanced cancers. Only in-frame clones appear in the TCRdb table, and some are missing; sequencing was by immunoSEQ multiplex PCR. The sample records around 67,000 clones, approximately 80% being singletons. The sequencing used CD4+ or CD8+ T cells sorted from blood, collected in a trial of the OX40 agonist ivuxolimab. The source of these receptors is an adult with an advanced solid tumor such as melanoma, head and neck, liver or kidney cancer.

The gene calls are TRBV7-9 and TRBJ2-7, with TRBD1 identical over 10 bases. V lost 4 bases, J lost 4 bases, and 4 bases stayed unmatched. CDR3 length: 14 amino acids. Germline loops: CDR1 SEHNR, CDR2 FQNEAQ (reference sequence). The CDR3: CASSSAGQGYEQYF. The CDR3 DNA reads TGTGCCAGCAGCTCCGCGGGACAGGGGTACGAGCAGTACTTC.

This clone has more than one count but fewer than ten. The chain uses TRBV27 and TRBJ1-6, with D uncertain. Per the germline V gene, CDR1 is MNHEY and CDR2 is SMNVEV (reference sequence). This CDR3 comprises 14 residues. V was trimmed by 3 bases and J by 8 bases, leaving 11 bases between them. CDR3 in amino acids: CASSFGQSYSPLHF. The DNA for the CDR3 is TGTGCCAGCAGTTTTGGGCAGTCGTATTCACCCCTCCACTTT.

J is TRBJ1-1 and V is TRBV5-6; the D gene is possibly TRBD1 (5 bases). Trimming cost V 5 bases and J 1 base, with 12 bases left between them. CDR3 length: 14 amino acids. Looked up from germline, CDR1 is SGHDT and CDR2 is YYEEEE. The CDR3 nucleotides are TGTGCCAGCAGATCCGGGGCTACGAACACTGAAGCTTTCTTT. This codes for CASRSGATNTEAFF.

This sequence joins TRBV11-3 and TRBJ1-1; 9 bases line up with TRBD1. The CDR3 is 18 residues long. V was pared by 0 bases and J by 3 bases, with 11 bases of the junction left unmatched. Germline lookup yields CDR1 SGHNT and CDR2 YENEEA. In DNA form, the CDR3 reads TGTGCCAGCAGCTTAGAGGGGGGACAGGGCGTCCCTGACACTGAAGCTTTCTTT. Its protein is CASSLEGGQGVPDTEAFF.

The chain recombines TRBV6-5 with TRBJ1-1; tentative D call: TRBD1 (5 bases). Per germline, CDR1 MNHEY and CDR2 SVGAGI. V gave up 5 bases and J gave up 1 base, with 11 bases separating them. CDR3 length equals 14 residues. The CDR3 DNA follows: TGTGCCAGCAGTGAAGGGACGTGGAACACTGAAGCTTTCTTT. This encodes CASSEGTWNTEAFF.

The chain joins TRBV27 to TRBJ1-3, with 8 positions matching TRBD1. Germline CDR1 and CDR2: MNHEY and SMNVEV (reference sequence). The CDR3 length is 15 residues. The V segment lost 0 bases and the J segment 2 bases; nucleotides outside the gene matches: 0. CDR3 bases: TGTGCCAGCAGTTTATCGGACAGGGCTGGAAACACCATATATTTT. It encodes CASSLSDRAGNTIYF.

The CDR3 here is CASQSSFSYNEQFF. Written as DNA, the CDR3 is TGTGCCAGCCAGTCGTCTTTCTCCTACAATGAGCAGTTCTTC. This chain links TRBV5-4 with TRBJ2-1; D call uncertain. Germline CDR1 is SGHNT and CDR2 is YYREEE (reference sequence). This CDR3 is 14 amino acids long. V was pared by 7 bases and J by 0 bases, with 11 bases between.

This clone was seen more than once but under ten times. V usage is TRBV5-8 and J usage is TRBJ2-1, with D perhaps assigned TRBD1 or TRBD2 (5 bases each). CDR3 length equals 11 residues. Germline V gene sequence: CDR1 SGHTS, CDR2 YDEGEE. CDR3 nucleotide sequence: TGTGAGGGAAGGGGAGTTAATGAGCAGTTCTTC. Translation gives CEGRGVNEQFF. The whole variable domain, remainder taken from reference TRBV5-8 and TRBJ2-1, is EAGVTQSPTHLIKTRGQQATLRCSPISGHTSVYWYQQALGLGLQFLLWYDEGEERNRGNFPPRFSGRQFPNYSSELNVNALELEDSALYLCEGRGVNEQFFGPGTRLTVL.